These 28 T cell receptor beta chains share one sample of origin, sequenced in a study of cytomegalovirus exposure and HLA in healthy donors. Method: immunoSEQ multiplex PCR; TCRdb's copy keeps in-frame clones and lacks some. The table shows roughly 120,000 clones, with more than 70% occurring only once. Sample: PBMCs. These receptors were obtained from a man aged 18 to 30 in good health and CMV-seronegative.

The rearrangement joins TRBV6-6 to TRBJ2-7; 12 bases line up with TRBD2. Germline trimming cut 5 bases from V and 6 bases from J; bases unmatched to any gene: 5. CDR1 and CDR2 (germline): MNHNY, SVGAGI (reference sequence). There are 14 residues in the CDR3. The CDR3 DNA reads TGTGCCAGCAGTCGACTAGCGGGAGTAGGCGAGCAGTACTTC. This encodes CASSRLAGVGEQYF.

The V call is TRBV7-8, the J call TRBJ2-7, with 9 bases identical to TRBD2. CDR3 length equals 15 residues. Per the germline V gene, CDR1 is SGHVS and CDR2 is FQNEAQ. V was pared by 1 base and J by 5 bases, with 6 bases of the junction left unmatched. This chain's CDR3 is CASSLEFLAGNEQYF. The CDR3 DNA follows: TGTGCCAGCAGCTTAGAATTCCTAGCGGGGAACGAGCAGTACTTC. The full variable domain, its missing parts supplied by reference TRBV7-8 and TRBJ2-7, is GAGVSQSPRYKVAKRGQDVALRCDPISGHVSLFWYQQALGQGPEFLTYFQNEAQLDKSGLPSDRFFAERPEGSVSTLKIQRTQQEDSAVYLCASSLEFLAGNEQYFGPGTRLTVT.

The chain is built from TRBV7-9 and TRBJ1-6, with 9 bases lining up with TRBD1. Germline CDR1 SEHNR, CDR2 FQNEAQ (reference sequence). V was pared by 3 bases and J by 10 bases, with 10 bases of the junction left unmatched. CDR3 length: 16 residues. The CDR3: CASSLLRGTGQSPLHF. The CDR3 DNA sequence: TGTGCCAGCAGCTTGCTACGGGGGACAGGGCAGTCACCCCTCCACTTT.

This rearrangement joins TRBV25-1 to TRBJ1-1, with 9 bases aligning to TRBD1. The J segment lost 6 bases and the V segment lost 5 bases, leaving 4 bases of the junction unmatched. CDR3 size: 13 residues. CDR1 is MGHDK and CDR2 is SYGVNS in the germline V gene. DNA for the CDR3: TGTGCCAGCAGTCACACAGGGGGCTCTGAAGCTTTCTTT. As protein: CASSHTGGSEAFF.

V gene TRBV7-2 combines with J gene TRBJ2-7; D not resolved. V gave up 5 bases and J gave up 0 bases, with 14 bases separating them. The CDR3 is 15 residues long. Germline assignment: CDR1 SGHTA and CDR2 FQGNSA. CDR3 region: CASSPRRVSSYEQYF. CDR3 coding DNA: TGTGCCAGCAGCCCTCGCCGGGTTAGCTCCTACGAGCAGTACTTC.

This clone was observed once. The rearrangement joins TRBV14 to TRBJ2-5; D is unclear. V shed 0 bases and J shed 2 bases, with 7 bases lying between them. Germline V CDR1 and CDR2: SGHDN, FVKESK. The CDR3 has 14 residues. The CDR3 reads CASSQDRGQETQYF. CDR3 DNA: TGTGCCAGCAGCCAAGATCGCGGTCAAGAGACCCAGTACTTC.

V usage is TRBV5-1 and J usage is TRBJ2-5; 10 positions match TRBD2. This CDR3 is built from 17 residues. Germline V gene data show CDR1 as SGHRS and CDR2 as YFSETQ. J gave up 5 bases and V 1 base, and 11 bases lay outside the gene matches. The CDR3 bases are TGCGCCAGCAGCTTGAGCCCTAGCGGGGGCGTTGAGGAGACCCAGTACTTC. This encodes CASSLSPSGGVEETQYF.

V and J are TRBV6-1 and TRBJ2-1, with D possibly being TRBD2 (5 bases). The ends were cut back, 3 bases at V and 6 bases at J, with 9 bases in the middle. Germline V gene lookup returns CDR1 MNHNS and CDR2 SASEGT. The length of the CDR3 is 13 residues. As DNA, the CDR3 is TGTGCCAGCAGTGAGGAGGTCATCAATGAGCAGTTCTTC. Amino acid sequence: CASSEEVINEQFF.

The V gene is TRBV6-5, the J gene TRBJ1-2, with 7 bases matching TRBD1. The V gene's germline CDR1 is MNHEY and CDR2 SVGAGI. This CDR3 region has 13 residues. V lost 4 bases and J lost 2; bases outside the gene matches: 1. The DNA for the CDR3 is TGTGCCAGCAGTTCGACAGGGAACTATGGCTACACCTTC. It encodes CASSSTGNYGYTF.

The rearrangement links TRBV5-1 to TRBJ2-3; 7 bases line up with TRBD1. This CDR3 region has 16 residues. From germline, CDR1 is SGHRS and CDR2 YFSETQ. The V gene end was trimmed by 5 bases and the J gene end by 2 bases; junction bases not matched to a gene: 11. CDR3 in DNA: TGCGCCAGCAGACTTACCGGGACAGAGAACACAGATACGCAGTATTTT. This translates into CASRLTGTENTDTQYF.

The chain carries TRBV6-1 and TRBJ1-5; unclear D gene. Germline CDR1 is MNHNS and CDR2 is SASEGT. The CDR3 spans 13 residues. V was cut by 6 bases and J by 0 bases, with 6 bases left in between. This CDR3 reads CASRHHSNQPQHF. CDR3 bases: TGTGCCAGCAGACACCATAGCAATCAGCCCCAGCATTTT.

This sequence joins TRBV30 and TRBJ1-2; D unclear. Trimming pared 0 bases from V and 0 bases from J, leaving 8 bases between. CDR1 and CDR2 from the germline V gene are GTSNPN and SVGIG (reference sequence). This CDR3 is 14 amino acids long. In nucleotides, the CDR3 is TGTGCCTGGAGTGTACGGCGGGCTAACTATGGCTACACCTTC. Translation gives CAWSVRRANYGYTF.

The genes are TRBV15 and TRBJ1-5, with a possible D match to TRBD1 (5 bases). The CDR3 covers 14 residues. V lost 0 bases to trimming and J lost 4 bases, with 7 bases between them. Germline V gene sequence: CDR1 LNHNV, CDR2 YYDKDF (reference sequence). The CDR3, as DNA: TGTGCCACCAGCAGAGAGGGGCTAAATCAGCCCCAGCATTTT. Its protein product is CATSREGLNQPQHF.

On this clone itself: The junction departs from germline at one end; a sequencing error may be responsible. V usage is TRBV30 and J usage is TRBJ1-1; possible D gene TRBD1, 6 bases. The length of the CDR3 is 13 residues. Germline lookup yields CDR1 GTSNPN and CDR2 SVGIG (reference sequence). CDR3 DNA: TGTGCCTGGACCTCGTTCAGGGGCCTTCGAGACGCATTT. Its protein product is CAWTSFRGLRDAF.

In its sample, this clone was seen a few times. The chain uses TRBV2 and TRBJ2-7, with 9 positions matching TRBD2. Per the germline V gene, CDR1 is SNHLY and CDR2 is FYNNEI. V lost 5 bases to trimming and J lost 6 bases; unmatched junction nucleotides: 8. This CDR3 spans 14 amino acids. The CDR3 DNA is TGTGCCAGCAGTACCGGGGTAGCGGGGGTCGAGCAGTACTTC. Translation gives CASSTGVAGVEQYF.

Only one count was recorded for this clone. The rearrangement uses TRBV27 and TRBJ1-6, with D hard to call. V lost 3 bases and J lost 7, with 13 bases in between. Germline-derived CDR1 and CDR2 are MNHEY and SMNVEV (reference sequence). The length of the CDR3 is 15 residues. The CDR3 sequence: CASSFLRIGNSPLHF. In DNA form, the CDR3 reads TGTGCCAGCAGTTTTTTACGGATCGGGAATTCACCCCTCCACTTT.

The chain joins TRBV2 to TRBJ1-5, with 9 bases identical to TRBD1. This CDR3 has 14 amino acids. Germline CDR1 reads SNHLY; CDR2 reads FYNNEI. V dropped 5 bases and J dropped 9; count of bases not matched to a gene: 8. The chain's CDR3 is CASSRGTGSRPQHF. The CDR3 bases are TGTGCCAGCAGTCGCGGGACAGGGAGTCGGCCCCAGCATTTT.

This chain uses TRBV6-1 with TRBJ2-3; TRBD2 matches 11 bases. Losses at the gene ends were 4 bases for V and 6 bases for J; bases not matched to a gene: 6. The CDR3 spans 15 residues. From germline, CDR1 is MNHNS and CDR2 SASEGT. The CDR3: CASSGSGGASDTQYF. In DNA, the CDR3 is TGTGCCAGCAGTGGTAGCGGGGGGGCCTCTGATACGCAGTATTTT.

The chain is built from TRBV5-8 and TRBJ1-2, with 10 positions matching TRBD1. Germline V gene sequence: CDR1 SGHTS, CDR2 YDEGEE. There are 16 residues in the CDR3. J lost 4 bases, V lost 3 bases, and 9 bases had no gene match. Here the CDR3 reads CASSSRTGGDTYGYTF. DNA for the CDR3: TGTGCCAGCAGCTCGAGGACAGGGGGGGACACCTATGGCTACACCTTC.

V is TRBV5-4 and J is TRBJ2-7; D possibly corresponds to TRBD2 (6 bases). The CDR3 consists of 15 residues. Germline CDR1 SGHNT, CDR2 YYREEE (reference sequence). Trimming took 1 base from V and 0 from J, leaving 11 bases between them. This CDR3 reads CASSLSGLRSYEQYF. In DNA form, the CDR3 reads TGTGCCAGCAGCTTGTCCGGACTACGCTCCTACGAGCAGTACTTC.

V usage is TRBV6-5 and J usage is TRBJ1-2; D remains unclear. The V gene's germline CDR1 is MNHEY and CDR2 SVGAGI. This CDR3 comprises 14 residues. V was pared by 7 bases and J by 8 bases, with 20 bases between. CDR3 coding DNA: TGTGCCAGCAACACAGTCCCTGGACGGGGAGGCTACACCTTC. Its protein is CASNTVPGRGGYTF.

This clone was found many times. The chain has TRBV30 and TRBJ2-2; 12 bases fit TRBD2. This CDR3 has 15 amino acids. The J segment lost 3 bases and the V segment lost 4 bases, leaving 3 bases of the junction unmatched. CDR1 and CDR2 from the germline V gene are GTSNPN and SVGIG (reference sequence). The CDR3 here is CAWTSGGAHTGELFF. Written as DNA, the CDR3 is TGTGCCTGGACTAGCGGGGGGGCGCACACCGGGGAGCTGTTTTTT.

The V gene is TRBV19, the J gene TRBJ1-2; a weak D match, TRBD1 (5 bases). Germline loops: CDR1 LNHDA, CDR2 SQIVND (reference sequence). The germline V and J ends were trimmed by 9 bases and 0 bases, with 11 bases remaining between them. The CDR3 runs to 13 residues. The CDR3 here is CASVQEPNYGYTF. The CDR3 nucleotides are TGTGCCAGCGTACAGGAGCCTAACTATGGCTACACCTTC. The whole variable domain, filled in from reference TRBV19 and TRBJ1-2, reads DGGITQSPKYLFRKEGQNVTLSCEQNLNHDAMYWYRQDPGQGLRLIYYSQIVNDFQKGDIAEGYSVSREKKESFPLTVTSAQKNPTAFYLCASVQEPNYGYTFGSGTRLTVV.

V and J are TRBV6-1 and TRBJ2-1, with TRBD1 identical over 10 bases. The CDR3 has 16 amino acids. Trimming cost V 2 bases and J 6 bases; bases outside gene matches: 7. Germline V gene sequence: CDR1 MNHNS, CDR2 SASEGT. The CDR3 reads CASSEPGTGALNEQFF. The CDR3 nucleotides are TGTGCCAGCAGTGAACCCGGGACAGGGGCCCTCAATGAGCAGTTCTTC.

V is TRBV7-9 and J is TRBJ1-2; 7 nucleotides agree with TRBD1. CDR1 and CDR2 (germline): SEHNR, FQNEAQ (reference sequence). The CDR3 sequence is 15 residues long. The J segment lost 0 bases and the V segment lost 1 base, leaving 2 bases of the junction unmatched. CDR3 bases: TGTGCCAGCAGCTTAGTACAGGGGACTAACTATGGCTACACCTTC. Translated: CASSLVQGTNYGYTF.

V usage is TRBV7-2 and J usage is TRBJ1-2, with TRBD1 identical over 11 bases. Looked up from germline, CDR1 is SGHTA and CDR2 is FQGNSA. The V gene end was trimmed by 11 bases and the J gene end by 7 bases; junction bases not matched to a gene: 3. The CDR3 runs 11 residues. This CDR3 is CAAGTGGGYTF. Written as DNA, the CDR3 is TGTGCCGCCGGGACAGGGGGTGGCTACACCTTC. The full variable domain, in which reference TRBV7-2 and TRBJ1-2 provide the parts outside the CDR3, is GAGVSQSPSNKVTEKGKDVELRCDPISGHTALYWYRQSLGQGLEFLIYFQGNSAPDKSGLPSDRFSAERTGGSVSTLTIQRTQQEDSAVYLCAAGTGGGYTFGSGTRLTVV.

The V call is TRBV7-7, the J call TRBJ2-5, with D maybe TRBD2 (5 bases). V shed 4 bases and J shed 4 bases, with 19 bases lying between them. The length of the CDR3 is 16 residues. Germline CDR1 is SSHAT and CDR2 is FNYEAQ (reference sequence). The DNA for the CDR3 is TGTGCCAGCAGCTCCGAGGATGCTAGCTTTGGAGAGACCCAGTACTTC. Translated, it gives CASSSEDASFGETQYF.

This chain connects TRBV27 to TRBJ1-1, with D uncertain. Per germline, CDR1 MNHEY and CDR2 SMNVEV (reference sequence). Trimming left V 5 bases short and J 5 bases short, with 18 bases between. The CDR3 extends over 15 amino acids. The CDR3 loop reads CASSPRSSVLTEAFF. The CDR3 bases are TGTGCCAGCAGTCCACGGTCAAGCGTCCTTACTGAAGCTTTCTTT.